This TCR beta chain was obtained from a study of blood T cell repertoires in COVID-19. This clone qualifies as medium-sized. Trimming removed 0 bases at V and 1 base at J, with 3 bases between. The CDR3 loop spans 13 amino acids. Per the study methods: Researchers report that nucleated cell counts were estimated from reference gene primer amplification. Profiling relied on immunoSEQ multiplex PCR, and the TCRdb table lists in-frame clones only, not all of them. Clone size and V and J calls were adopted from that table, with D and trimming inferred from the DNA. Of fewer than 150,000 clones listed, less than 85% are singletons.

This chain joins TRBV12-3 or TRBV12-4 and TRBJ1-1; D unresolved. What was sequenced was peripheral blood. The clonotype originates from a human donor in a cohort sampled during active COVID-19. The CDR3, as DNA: TGTGCCAGCAGTTTAGCACAGAACACTGAAGCTTTCTTT. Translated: CASSLAQNTEAFF.